Below are 18 T cell receptor beta chains sequenced from a single sample in a study of CD8+CD57+ T cells in acquired aplastic anemia. The study profiled TCR beta VDJ and CDR3 using genomic DNA as template. TCRdb re-derived calls from the reads in MiXCR, one entry per CDR3 protein. Among roughly 130,000 distinct CDR3 sequences listed, around 48% were seen once. Sequencing was performed on sorted CD4+, CD8+, or CD8+CD57+ T cells (not recorded which) from PBMCs. The receptor set was obtained from a human donor in good health, serving as a control.

The chain recombines TRBV20-1 with TRBJ1-2; weak D call: TRBD1 (6 bases). Germline assignment: CDR1 DFQATT and CDR2 SNEGSKA (reference sequence). This CDR3 contains 14 residues. Trimming left V 2 bases short and J 1 base short, with 11 bases between. Here the CDR3 DNA reads TGCAGTGCTAGACAGGGGATGGATAACTATGGCTACACCTTC. Translating it yields CSARQGMDNYGYTF.

The table lists this clonotype with many counts. The V gene is TRBV25-1, the J gene TRBJ1-1; D unclear. Per the germline V gene, CDR1 is MGHDK and CDR2 is SYGVNS. The CDR3 covers 15 residues. The ends were cut back, 4 bases at V and 0 bases at J, with 12 bases in the middle. CDR3 sequence (DNA): TGTGCCAGCAGTGCCTGGGGAGGGCTGAACACTGAAGCTTTCTTT. It specifies CASSAWGGLNTEAFF.

With regard to this clonotype: This may be a read error, as it is one base from a much larger clone. This chain uses TRBV20-1 with TRBJ1-4, with D possibly matching TRBD1 (6 bases). The CDR3 spans 14 residues. Germline V gene lookup returns CDR1 DFQATT and CDR2 SNEGSKA (reference sequence). This chain's CDR3 is CSARGGTGRGKLFF. CDR3 nucleotide sequence: TGCAGTGCCAGAGGGGGGACGGGACGTGGAAAACTGTTTTTT.

As concerns this clonotype: A much larger clone is a single base away; this may be a read error. This chain connects TRBV5-1 to TRBJ1-2, with a tentative D call TRBD1 (6 bases). Germline loops: CDR1 SGHRS, CDR2 YFSETQ. Trimming removed 3 bases at V and 8 bases at J, with 14 bases between. The CDR3 consists of 13 residues. The CDR3 protein is CASSWDTQGGYTF. CDR3 nucleotide sequence: TGCGCCAGCAGCTGGGACACTCAAGGCGGCTACACCTTC.

Points on this clonotype: A clone one base away is much larger, so this may be a read error. V usage is TRBV6-1 and J usage is TRBJ2-7; the match to TRBD1 covers 7 bases. V was pared by 7 bases and J by 7 bases, with 22 bases of the junction left unmatched. CDR1 is MNHNS, CDR2 SASEGT, per germline. The CDR3 loop spans 17 amino acids. The CDR3 is CASTRDRAQGSYNEQYF. CDR3 DNA sequence: TGTGCCAGCACCCGTGACAGGGCGCAAGGCTCCTACAATGAGCAGTACTTC.

There are a few counts of this clonotype. This could be a read error, since a much larger clone is one nucleotide away. The rearrangement uses TRBV6-1 and TRBJ2-3; the match to TRBD1 covers 10 bases. In germline, CDR1 is MNHNS, CDR2 SASEGT. After removal of 8 bases from V and 4 bases from J, the junction contained 9 bases not matched to a gene. The CDR3 contains 15 residues. The CDR3 spells CASRRGDRGADTQYF. CDR3 DNA: TGTGCCAGCCGTCGCGGGGACAGGGGAGCAGATACGCAGTATTTT.

This chain connects TRBV11-2 to TRBJ1-6, with 8 bases fitting TRBD1. This CDR3 comprises 15 residues. The V and J ends lost 2 bases and 7 bases, in that order; junction bases with no gene match: 4. Germline V gene sequence: CDR1 SGHAT, CDR2 FQNNGV. For the CDR3, the DNA is TGTGCCAGCAGCTTAACAGGGGGATGGAATTCACCCCTCCACTTT. It translates to CASSLTGGWNSPLHF.

This clonotype occurred many times. This rearrangement joins TRBV7-9 to TRBJ1-5; D may be TRBD1 (5 bases). Germline V lookup: CDR1 SEHNR, CDR2 FQNEAQ (reference sequence). The CDR3 covers 18 residues. Trimming removed 7 bases at V and 2 bases at J, with 24 bases between. CDR3 amino acids: CASIRCRRDSWGNQPQHF. CDR3 nucleotide sequence: TGTGCCAGCATCAGATGCCGCAGGGACTCGTGGGGCAATCAGCCCCAGCATTTT.

This chain connects TRBV12-3 or TRBV12-4 to TRBJ2-7; TRBD1 agrees at 8 bases. V shed 4 bases, J shed 2 bases, and the junction held 1 base outside the gene matches. The CDR3 sequence is 13 residues long. CDR3 loop: CASSSTGAYEQYF. The CDR3 DNA sequence: TGTGCCAGCAGTTCGACAGGGGCCTACGAGCAGTACTTC.

The chain couples TRBV19 to TRBJ1-1; TRBD1 might be the D (5 bases). V lost 4 bases and J lost 0, with 12 bases in between. CDR3 length: 15 residues. CDR1 and CDR2 from the germline V gene are LNHDA and SQIVND (reference sequence). The CDR3 DNA is TGTGCCAGTAGTAACTCCGGGGGAGTGAACACTGAAGCTTTCTTT. It translates to CASSNSGGVNTEAFF.

The V and J genes are TRBV7-2 and TRBJ2-7; D uncertain. The CDR3 is 12 amino acids. The V and J ends lost 2 bases and 7 bases respectively, with 9 bases between them. Looked up from germline, CDR1 is SGHTA and CDR2 is FQGNSA. CDR3: CASSLNPLEQYF. The DNA of the CDR3 is TGTGCCAGCAGCTTAAACCCGTTGGAGCAGTACTTC. Full variable domain (remainder filled in from reference TRBV7-2 and TRBJ2-7): GAGVSQSPSNKVTEKGKDVELRCDPISGHTALYWYRQSLGQGLEFLIYFQGNSAPDKSGLPSDRFSAERTGGSVSTLTIQRTQQEDSAVYLCASSLNPLEQYFGPGTRLTVT.

There are many counts of this clonotype. V usage is TRBV10-1 and J usage is TRBJ2-3; no definite D call. Germline CDR1 is WNHNN and CDR2 is SYGVQD (reference sequence). Trimming stripped 9 bases from V and 0 bases from J, with 13 bases between. This CDR3 region has 14 residues. CDR3 sequence: CARPEQKSTDTQYF. The CDR3 DNA is TGCGCCAGGCCGGAGCAGAAAAGCACAGATACGCAGTATTTT.

To note about this clonotype: No conserved phenylalanine or tryptophan ends this CDR3, so it is likely a read error. V usage is TRBV2 and J usage is TRBJ2-5; either TRBD1 or TRBD2 may supply D (5 bases each). The germline gives CDR1 SNHLY, CDR2 FYNNEI. The CDR3 sequence is 16 residues long. Written as DNA, the CDR3 is TGTGCCAGCAGTGAGGACACACCGGGGCACGGTGAGATCCAGTACCTC. This translates into CASSEDTPGHGEIQYL.

Note on this clonotype: The germline gene is not matched at one end of the junction; a read error may be the cause. V and J are TRBV20-1 and TRBJ1-1; tentative D call: TRBD1 (6 bases). The length of the CDR3 is 11 residues. Looked up from germline, CDR1 is DFQATT and CDR2 is SNEGSKA (reference sequence). DNA for the CDR3: TGCAGTGCTAACAGGGACACTGAAGCTTCCTTT. Protein: CSANRDTEASF.

A word on this clonotype: At one end, the junction sequence differs from germline, possibly due to a read error. The chain recombines TRBV20-1 with TRBJ1-1; D is undetermined. Germline CDR1 reads DFQATT; CDR2 reads SNEGSKA (reference sequence). The CDR3 sequence is 12 residues long. The CDR3 protein is CSARQLNTKAFF. The CDR3 nucleotides read TGCAGTGCTAGACAGCTGAACACTAAAGCTTTCTTT.

In its sample, this clonotype is medium-sized. V and J are TRBV2 and TRBJ2-7; D may be TRBD2 (5 bases). Germline CDR1 and CDR2: SNHLY and FYNNEI. Deletions cut 5 bases from V and 2 bases from J, with 13 bases between. This CDR3 has 14 residues. CDR3 sequence (DNA): TGTGCCAGCAGTCAGGAGGCCGTTACCTACGAGCAGTACTTC. Translation gives CASSQEAVTYEQYF.

The sample holds one count of this clonotype. The J gene is TRBJ2-2, the V gene TRBV12-3 or TRBV12-4; D is unclear. The CDR3 has 14 residues. V lost 1 base and J 3 bases, leaving 6 bases between the germline ends. In nucleotides, the CDR3 is TGTGCCAGCAGTTTAGAAGGGTACACCGGGGAGCTGTTTTTT. Translation gives CASSLEGYTGELFF.

This clonotype was counted at least ten times. The chain recombines TRBV29-1 with TRBJ1-1; the D gene is possibly TRBD1 (6 bases). This CDR3 has 13 amino acids. Germline V gene lookup returns CDR1 SQVTM and CDR2 ANQGSEA. Deletions cut 1 base from V and 4 bases from J, with 10 bases between. The CDR3 region is CSVEGGGATEAFF. In nucleotides, the CDR3 is TGCAGCGTTGAAGGGGGGGGGGCCACTGAAGCTTTCTTT.